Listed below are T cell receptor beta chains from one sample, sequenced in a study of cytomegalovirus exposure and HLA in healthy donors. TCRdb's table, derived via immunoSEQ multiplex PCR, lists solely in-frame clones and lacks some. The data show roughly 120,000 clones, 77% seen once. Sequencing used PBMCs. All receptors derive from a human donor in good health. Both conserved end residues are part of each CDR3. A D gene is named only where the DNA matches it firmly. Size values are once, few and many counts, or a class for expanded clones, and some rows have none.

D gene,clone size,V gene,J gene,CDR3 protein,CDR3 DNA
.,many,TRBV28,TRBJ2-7,CASSQGSYEQYF,TGTGCCAGCTCTCAGGGATCTTACGAGCAGTACTTC
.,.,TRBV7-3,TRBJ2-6,CASSSRRPASLNSGANVLTF,TGTGCCAGCAGCTCCCGCCGTCCCGCGTCGCTCAACTCTGGGGCCAACGTCCTGACTTTC
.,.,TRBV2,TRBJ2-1,CASGGYNEQFF,TGTGCCAGCGGCGGTTACAATGAGCAGTTCTTC
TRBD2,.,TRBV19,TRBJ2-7,CASSPGLSGRAVGEQYF,TGTGCCAGTAGCCCCGGCCTTAGCGGGAGGGCCGTAGGTGAGCAGTACTTC
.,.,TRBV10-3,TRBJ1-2,CAISGGGVYNGYTF,TGTGCCATCAGTGGTGGGGGGGTCTATAATGGCTACACCTTC
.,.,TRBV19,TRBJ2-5,CASSNRVETQYF,TGTGCCAGTAGTAACAGGGTTGAGACCCAGTACTTC
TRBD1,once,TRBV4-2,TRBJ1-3,CASSQELWGQINTIYF,TGTGCCAGCAGCCAAGAGCTCTGGGGACAGATAAACACCATATATTTT
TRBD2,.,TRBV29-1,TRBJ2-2,CSVEVVQGLASGRISNTGELFF,TGCAGCGTTGAAGTTGTCCAGGGTCTGGCTAGCGGGAGGATTTCGAACACCGGGGAGCTGTTTTTT
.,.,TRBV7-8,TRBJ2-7,CASSLSQGYEQYF,TGTGCCAGCAGCTTAAGTCAGGGCTACGAGCAGTACTTC
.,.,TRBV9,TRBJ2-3,CASSADSLTDTQYF,TGTGCCAGCAGCGCGGACAGTCTCACAGATACGCAGTATTTT
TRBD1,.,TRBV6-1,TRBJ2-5,CASSLGQEDQETQYF,TGTGCCAGCAGCTTAGGACAGGAAGACCAAGAGACCCAGTACTTC
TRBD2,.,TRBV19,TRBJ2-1,CASRWTSGSVNEQFF,TGTGCCAGTAGGTGGACTAGCGGGAGTGTCAATGAGCAGTTCTTC
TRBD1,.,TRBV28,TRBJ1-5,CASSPSQGSNQPQHF,TGTGCCAGCAGTCCGTCACAGGGGAGTAATCAGCCCCAGCATTTT